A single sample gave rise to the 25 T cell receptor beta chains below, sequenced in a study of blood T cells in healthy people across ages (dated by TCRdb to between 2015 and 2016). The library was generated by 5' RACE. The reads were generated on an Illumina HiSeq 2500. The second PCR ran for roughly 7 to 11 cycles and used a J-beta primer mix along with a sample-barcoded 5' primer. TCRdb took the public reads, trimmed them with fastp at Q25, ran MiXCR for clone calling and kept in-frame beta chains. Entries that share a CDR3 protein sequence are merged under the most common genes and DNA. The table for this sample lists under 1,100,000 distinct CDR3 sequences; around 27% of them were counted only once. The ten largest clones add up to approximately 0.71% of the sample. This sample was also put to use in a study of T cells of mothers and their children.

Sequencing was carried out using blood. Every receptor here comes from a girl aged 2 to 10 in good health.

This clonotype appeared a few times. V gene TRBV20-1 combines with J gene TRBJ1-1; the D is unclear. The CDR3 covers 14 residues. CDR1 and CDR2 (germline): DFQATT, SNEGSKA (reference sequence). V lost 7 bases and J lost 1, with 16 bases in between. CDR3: CSVSHSGSNTEAFF. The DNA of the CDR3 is TGCAGTGTCAGCCACTCTGGCTCGAACACTGAAGCTTTCTTT.

CDR3 in DNA: TGTGCCAGCCCAATAGGACAGGCCCGCCAGCCCCAGCATTTT. Translated, it gives CASPIGQARQPQHF. The rearrangement joins TRBV27 to TRBJ1-5; the match to TRBD1 covers 7 bases. In germline, CDR1 is MNHEY, CDR2 SMNVEV (reference sequence). V lost 8 bases and J lost 7; bases outside the gene matches: 11. The CDR3 length is 14 residues.

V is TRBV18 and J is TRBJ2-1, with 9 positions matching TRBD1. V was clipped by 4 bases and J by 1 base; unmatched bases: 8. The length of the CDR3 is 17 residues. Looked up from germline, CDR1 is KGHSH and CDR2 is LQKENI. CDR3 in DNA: TGTGCCAGCTCACTCCCGGGACAGGGTGTATCCTACAATGAGCAGTTCTTC. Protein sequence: CASSLPGQGVSYNEQFF.

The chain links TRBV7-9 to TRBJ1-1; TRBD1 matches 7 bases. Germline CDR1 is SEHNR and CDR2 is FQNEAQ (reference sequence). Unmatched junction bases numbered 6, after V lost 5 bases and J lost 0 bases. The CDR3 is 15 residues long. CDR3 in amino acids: CASSLHRGVNTEAFF. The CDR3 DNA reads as TGTGCCAGCAGCCTACACAGGGGCGTGAACACTGAAGCTTTCTTT.

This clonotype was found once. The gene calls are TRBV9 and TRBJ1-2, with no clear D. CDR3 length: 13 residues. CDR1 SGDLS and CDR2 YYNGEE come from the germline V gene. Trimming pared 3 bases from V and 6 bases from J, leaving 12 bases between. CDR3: CASSAQWGDGYTF. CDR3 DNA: TGTGCCAGCAGCGCCCAATGGGGTGATGGCTACACCTTC.

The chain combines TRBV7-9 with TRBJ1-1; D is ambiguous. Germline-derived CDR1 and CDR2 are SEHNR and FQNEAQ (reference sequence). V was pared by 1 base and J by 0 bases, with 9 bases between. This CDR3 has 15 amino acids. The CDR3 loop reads CASSLVKTVNTEAFF. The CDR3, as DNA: TGTGCCAGCAGCTTAGTAAAGACGGTGAACACTGAAGCTTTCTTT.

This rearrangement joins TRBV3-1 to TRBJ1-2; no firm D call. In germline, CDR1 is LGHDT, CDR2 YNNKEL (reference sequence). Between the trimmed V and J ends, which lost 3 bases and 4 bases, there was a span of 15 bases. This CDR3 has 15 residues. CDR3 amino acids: CASSHSLYRSYGYTF. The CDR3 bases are TGTGCCAGCAGCCATTCTCTTTACCGCTCCTATGGCTACACCTTC. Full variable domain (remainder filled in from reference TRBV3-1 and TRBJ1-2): DTAVSQTPKYLVTQMGNDKSIKCEQNLGHDTMYWYKQDSKKFLKIMFSYNNKELIINETVPNRFSPKSPDKAHLNLHINSLELGDSAVYFCASSHSLYRSYGYTFGSGTRLTVV.

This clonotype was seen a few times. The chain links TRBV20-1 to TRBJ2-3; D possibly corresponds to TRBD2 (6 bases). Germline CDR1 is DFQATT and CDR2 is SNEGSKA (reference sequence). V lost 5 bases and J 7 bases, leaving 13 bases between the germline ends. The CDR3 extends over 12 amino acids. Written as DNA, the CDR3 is TGCAGTGCTGACCCGGGACTCTATACGCAGTATTTT. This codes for CSADPGLYTQYF.

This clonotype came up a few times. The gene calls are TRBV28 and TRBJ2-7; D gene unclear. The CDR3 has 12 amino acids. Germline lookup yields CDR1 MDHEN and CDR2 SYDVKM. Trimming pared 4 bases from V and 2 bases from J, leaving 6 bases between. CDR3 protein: CASSWNPYEQYF. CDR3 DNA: TGTGCCAGCAGTTGGAATCCCTACGAGCAGTACTTC.

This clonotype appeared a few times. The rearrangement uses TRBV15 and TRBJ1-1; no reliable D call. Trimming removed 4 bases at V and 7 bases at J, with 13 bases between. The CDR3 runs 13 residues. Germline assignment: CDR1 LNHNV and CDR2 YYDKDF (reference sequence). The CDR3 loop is CATSTMVGFEAFF. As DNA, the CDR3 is TGTGCCACCAGCACCATGGTAGGCTTTGAAGCTTTCTTT.

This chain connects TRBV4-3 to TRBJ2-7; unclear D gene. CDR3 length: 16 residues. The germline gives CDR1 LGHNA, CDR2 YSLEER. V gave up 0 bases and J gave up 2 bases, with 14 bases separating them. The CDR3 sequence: CASSQDFDLPTYEQYF. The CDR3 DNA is TGCGCCAGCAGCCAAGATTTCGACTTACCCACCTACGAGCAGTACTTC.

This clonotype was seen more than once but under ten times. The CDR3 reads CASSHPAGGPGNEQFF. The CDR3 DNA sequence: TGTGCCAGCAGCCACCCAGCGGGAGGGCCTGGAAATGAGCAGTTCTTC. This chain connects TRBV3-1 to TRBJ2-1; 10 bases agree with TRBD2. Germline lookup yields CDR1 LGHDT and CDR2 YNNKEL (reference sequence). The CDR3 length is 16 residues. With V trimmed by 3 bases and J by 7 bases, 9 bases remained unmatched.

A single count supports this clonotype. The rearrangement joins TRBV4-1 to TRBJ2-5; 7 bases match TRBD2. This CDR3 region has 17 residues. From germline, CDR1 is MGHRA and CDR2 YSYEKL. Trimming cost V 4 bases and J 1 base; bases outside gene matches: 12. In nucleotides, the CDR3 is TGCGCCAGCAGCCCCGGTCGGAGCGGGAAGTCCCAAGAGACCCAGTACTTC. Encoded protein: CASSPGRSGKSQETQYF.

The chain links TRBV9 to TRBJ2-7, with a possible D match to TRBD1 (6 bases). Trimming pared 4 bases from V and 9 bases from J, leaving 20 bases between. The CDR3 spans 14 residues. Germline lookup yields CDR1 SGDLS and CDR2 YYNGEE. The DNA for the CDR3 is TGTGCCAGCAGCCAAAGAACAGGGACGGGCGGGCAGTACTTC. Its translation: CASSQRTGTGGQYF.

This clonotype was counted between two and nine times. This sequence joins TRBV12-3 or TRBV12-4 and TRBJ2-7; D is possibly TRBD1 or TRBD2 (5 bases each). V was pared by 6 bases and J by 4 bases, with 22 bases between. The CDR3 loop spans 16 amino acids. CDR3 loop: CASSDLVGDPPYEQYF. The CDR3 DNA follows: TGTGCCAGCAGCGATCTTGTGGGGGACCCACCTTACGAGCAGTACTTC.

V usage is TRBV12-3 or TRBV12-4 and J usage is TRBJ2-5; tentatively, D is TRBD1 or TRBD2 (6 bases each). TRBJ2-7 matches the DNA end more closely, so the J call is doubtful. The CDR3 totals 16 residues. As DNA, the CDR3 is TGTGCCAGCGCCGATCTAGCTTCCGGGGGCCAATACGAGCAGTACTTC. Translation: CASADLASGGQYEQYF.

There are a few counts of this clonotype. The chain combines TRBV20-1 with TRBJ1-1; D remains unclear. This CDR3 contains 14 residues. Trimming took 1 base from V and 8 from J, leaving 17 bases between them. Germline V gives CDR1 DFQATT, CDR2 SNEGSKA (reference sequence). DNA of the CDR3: TGCAGTGCTAGAGGAGTAGGGCTGGGTTCGGAAGCTTTCTTT. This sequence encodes CSARGVGLGSEAFF.

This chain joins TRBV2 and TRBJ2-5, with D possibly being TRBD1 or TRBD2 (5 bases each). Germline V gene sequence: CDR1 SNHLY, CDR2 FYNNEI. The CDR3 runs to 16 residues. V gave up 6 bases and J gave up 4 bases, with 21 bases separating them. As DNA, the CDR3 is TGTGCCAGCAGAGCGGCTAGCACAGGTCGCCGAGAGACCCAGTACTTC. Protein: CASRAASTGRRETQYF.

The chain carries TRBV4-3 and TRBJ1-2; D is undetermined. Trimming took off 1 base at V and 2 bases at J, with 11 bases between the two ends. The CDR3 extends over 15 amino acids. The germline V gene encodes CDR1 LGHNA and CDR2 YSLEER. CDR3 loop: CASSQARAINYGYTF. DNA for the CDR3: TGCGCCAGCAGCCAAGCCCGGGCGATAAACTATGGCTACACCTTC.

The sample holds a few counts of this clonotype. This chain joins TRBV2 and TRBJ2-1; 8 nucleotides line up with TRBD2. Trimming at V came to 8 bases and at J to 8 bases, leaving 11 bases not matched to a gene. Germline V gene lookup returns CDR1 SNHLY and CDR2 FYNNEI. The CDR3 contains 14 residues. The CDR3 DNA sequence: TGTGCCAGCCAAGGGCTAGCGGGCATCCATGAGCAGTTCTTC. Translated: CASQGLAGIHEQFF.

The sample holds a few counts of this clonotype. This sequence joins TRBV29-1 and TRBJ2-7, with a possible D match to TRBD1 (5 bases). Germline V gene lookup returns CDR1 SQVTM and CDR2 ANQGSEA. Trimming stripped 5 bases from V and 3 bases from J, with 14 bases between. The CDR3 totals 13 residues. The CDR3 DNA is TGCAGCGTTCTACAACGTCAGGGCTACGAGCAGTACTTC. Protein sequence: CSVLQRQGYEQYF.

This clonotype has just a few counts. The CDR3 sequence is CASSVGTGLSYEQYF. In DNA form, the CDR3 reads TGTGCCAGCAGCGTAGGGACAGGACTCTCCTACGAGCAGTACTTC. The chain couples TRBV9 to TRBJ2-5; 7 bases align to TRBD1. The J call may be in error: the DNA end matches TRBJ2-7 better. This CDR3 has 15 residues. Germline assignment: CDR1 SGDLS and CDR2 YYNGEE.

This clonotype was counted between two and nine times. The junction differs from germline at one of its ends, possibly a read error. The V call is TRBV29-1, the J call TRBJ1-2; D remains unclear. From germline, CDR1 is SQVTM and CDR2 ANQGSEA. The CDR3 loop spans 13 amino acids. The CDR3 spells CSVVEGPYYGYTF. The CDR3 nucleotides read TGCAGCGTTGTGGAGGGCCCTTACTATGGGTACACCTTC.

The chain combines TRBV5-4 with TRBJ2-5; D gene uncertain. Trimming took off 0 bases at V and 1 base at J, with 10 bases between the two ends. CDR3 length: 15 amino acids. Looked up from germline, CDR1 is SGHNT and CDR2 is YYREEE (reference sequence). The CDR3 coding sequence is TGTGCCAGCAGCTTGGATGTAGTAGTCCAAGAGACCCAGTACTTC. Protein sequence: CASSLDVVVQETQYF.

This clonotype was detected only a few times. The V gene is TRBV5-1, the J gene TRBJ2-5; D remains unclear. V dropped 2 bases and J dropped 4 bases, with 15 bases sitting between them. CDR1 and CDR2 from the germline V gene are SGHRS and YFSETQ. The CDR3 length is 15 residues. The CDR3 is CASSFRGFLGETQYF. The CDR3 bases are TGCGCCAGCAGCTTCAGAGGTTTCCTTGGAGAGACCCAGTACTTC.